Described below is a single TCR beta chain sequence and its context. This entry belongs to a study of blood T cell repertoires in COVID-19. About the study: There were acute and convalescent COVID-19 samples, and they came from the United States, Italy and Spain. Sources were T cells, B-cell-depleted T cells, or PBMCs; the material itself was cDNA or gDNA.

Under the authors' procedure: Using reference gene primer amplification, nucleated cell counts were estimated. Libraries were prepared by immunoSEQ multiplex PCR; TCRdb keeps only in-frame clonotypes and omits some of them. V and J calls and clone size are copied from that table; D and trimming were computed from the DNA. The table lists fewer than 120,000 clones, approximately 90% of them singletons. The origin of this receptor is a human donor in a cohort sampled during active COVID-19. Sequencing was carried out using peripheral blood.

Written as DNA, the CDR3 is TGTGCCAGCAGTCCGAGCTCACAGGGGATCCACGAGCAGTACTTC. Protein sequence: CASSPSSQGIHEQYF. The chain employs TRBV6-5 and TRBJ2-7, with 7 bases aligning to TRBD1. Germline V gene sequence: CDR1 MNHEY, CDR2 SVGAGI. The CDR3 extends over 15 amino acids. With V trimmed by 5 bases and J by 5 bases, 12 bases remained unmatched.